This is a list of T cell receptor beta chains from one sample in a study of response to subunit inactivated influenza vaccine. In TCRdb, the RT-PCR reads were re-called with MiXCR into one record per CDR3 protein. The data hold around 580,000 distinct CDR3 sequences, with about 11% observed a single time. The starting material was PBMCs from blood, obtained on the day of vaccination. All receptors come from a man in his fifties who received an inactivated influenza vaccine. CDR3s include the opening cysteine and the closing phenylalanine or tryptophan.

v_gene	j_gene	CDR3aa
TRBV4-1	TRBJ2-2	CASSTQGGQSGELFF
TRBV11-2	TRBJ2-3	CASSNKRGGRDTQYF
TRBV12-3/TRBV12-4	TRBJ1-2	CASSPSRDYGYTF
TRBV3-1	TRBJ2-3	CASSQNSLAGTSTDTQYF
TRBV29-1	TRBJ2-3	CSVALAATTDTQYF
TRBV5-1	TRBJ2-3	CASSLRQRTDTQYF
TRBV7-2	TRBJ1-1	CASSLARTANTEAFF
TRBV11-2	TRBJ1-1	CASSSYRKGQGRGMNTEAFF
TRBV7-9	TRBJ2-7	CASSLRDRGRVEQYF
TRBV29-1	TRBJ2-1	CSVGVAAGLVDEQFF
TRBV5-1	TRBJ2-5	CASSLTSGSVQETQYF
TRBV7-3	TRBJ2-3	CASSPGVADSTDTQYF
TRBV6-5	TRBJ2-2	CASSYRAGTGELFF
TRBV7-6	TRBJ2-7	CASSLAQGAEQYF
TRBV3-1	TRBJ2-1	CASSQHAGTSPREQFF
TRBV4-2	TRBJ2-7	CASSPLPSERGSYEQYF
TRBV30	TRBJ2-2	CACLTFNTGELFF
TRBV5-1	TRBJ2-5	CASSDPGLAGGETQYF
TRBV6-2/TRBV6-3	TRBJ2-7	CASSYADFYEQYF
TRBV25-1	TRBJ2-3	CASSEWASGSTDTQYF
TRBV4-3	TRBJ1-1	CASSQERMNTEAFF
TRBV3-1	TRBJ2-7	CASSQAVSYEQYF
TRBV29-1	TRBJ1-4	CSVEGTGPSVRKLFF
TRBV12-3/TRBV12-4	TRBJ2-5	CASSTDSQETQYF
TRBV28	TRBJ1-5	CASSFVEGWVNQPQHF
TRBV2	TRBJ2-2	CASSLQAYTGELFF
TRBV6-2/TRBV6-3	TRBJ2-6	CASSYGAFSGANVLTF
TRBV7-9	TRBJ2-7	CASSPWEGAYEQYF
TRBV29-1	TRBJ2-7	CSVGMVLDSEQYF
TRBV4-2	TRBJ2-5	CASSQVGFGLETQYF
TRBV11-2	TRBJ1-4	CASRGGGMNEKLFF
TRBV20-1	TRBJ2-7	CSATGTGGAGREQYF
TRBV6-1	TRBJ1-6	CASSGQGWNSPLHF
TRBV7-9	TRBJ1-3	CASSPLGHSGNTIYF
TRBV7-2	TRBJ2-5	CASSSRLEETQYF
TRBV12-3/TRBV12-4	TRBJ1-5	CASSFGRGPGPWAQHF
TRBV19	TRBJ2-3	CASSFRDGRDTQYF
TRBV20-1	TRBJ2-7	CSAPRLAGNYEQYF
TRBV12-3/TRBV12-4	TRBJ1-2	CASSLYLAPYGYTF
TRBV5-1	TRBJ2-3	CASSLEAPDTQYF
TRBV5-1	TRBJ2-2	CASRPQGSNTGELFF
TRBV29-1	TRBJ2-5	CSASDTTYQETQYF
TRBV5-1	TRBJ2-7	CASSTSGASYEQYF
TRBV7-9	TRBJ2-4	CASTLSGGNIQYF
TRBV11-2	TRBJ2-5	CASSSWIQETQYF
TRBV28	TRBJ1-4	CAMSLWGNGEKLFF
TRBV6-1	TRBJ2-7	CASTRMNGGDLYEQYF
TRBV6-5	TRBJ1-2	CASSYVAGEKTNYGYTF
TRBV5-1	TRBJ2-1	CASSLEGSGRLGVDEQFF
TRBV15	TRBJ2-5	CATSRPTYQETQYF
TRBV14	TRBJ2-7	CASSPRLAGVWEQYF
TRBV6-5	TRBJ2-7	CASSYSPSYEQYF
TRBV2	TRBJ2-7	CASSERDLRLRQYF
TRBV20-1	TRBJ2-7	CSARDGARAYEQYF
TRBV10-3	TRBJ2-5	CAISESSGGAKETQYF
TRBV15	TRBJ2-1	CATSKYNEQFF
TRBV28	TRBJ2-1	CASSRGGTYNEQFF
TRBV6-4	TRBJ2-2	CASSPTGVNTGELFF
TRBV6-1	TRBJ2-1	CASSLDPGSEQFF